The next 19 T cell receptor beta chains were all read from a single sample in a study. TCRdb processed the RT-PCR reads anew with MiXCR; each CDR3 protein has one entry. In the table there are about 680,000 distinct CDR3 sequences, 14% of which are singletons. Sequenced input: memory CD4+ T cells from blood. The receptors originated from a female donor in good health, serving as a healthy control.

This clonotype was seen ten or more times. The J gene is TRBJ2-7, the V gene TRBV12-3 or TRBV12-4, with 8 nucleotides matching TRBD1. J was trimmed by 6 bases and V by 3 bases; bases with no gene match: 4. CDR3 length: 13 amino acids. CDR3 nucleotides: TGTGCCAGCAGTTTGAGGCAGGGGGCCGAGCAGTACTTC. Translation: CASSLRQGAEQYF.

This chain joins TRBV28 and TRBJ1-2; possibly TRBD1 for D (5 bases). V was pared by 8 bases and J by 4 bases, with 17 bases between. The length of the CDR3 is 14 residues. Germline-derived CDR1 and CDR2 are MDHEN and SYDVKM. This CDR3 reads CASVPVGEIYGYTF. The CDR3 DNA follows: TGTGCCAGCGTCCCGGTGGGGGAGATCTATGGCTACACCTTC.

The J gene is TRBJ2-4, the V gene TRBV10-3; 11 positions match TRBD2. V lost 0 bases, J lost 7 bases, and 5 bases stayed unmatched. The CDR3 sequence is 16 residues long. Germline assignment: CDR1 ENHRY and CDR2 SYGVKD. CDR3 sequence (DNA): TGTGCCATCAGTGAGTCACTAGCGGGAGTAGGTAACATTCAGTACTTC. It translates to CAISESLAGVGNIQYF.

This clonotype turned up a few times. V is TRBV7-3 and J is TRBJ2-7; D not certain. The CDR3 consists of 15 residues. V lost 5 bases to trimming and J lost 2 bases, with 16 bases between them. Germline-derived CDR1 and CDR2 are SGHTA and FQGTGA. CDR3 loop: CASSPSATQTYEQYF. In DNA form, the CDR3 reads TGTGCCAGCAGCCCCTCAGCCACGCAGACCTACGAGCAGTACTTC.

Many counts were recorded for this clonotype. This chain uses TRBV5-1 with TRBJ2-7; D is perhaps TRBD2 (6 bases). CDR1 and CDR2 from the germline V gene are SGHRS and YFSETQ. This CDR3 region has 14 residues. V was trimmed by 4 bases and J by 3 bases, leaving 14 bases between them. This CDR3 reads CASSRTGTDYEQYF. In DNA, the CDR3 is TGCGCCAGCAGCCGAACCGGGACTGACTACGAGCAGTACTTC.

This clonotype was detected a few times. The CDR3 protein is CSAKEILNRAASEAFF. The CDR3 DNA reads as TGCAGTGCTAAAGAGATCCTTAACAGGGCAGCCTCTGAAGCTTTCTTT. This sequence joins TRBV20-1 and TRBJ1-1, with TRBD1 as a possible D gene (6 bases). Between the trimmed V and J ends, which lost 4 bases and 6 bases, there was a span of 24 bases. Germline CDR1 DFQATT, CDR2 SNEGSKA (reference sequence). CDR3 length: 16 amino acids.

The chain links TRBV7-6 to TRBJ2-7, with D maybe TRBD1 (6 bases). This CDR3 has 15 residues. Germline V lookup: CDR1 SGHVS, CDR2 FNYEAQ. V shed 4 bases and J shed 6 bases, with 19 bases lying between them. The CDR3 loop reads CASSSHRDTTGEQYF. CDR3 in DNA: TGTGCCAGCAGCTCACACAGGGATACAACGGGCGAGCAGTACTTC.

The chain links TRBV7-9 to TRBJ2-7; TRBD1 matches at 10 bases. Unmatched junction bases numbered 11, after V lost 5 bases and J lost 4 bases. Germline values: CDR1 SEHNR, CDR2 FQNEAQ (reference sequence). There are 16 residues in the CDR3. As DNA, the CDR3 is TGTGCCAGCAGCCTCGGCGGGACAGGGGAGGGGTACGAGCAGTACTTC. This sequence encodes CASSLGGTGEGYEQYF.

This clonotype showed up just once. The chain is built from TRBV2 and TRBJ2-1, with 8 bases fitting TRBD1. From germline, CDR1 is SNHLY and CDR2 FYNNEI. This CDR3 is 16 amino acids long. Trimming cost V 6 bases and J 6 bases; bases outside gene matches: 13. DNA for the CDR3: TGTGCCAGCAGGAAGACCGGACAGGGTAGCCCCAATGAGCAGTTCTTC. This codes for CASRKTGQGSPNEQFF.

A single count supports this clonotype. The CDR3 bases are TGTGCCAGTAGTATTTCTGCGACTAGCGGCTACGAGCAGTACTTC. Translation gives CASSISATSGYEQYF. The chain combines TRBV19 with TRBJ2-7; 9 bases map to TRBD2. With V trimmed by 3 bases and J by 3 bases, 6 bases remained unmatched. The germline CDR1 and CDR2 sequences are LNHDA and SQIVND (reference sequence). The CDR3 runs to 15 residues. Full variable domain (missing parts from reference TRBV19 and TRBJ2-7): DGGITQSPKYLFRKEGQNVTLSCEQNLNHDAMYWYRQDPGQGLRLIYYSQIVNDFQKGDIAEGYSVSREKKESFPLTVTSAQKNPTAFYLCASSISATSGYEQYFGPGTRLTVT.

This clonotype was found many times. V is TRBV20-1 and J is TRBJ2-7; tentatively, D is TRBD2 (6 bases). The CDR3 spans 12 residues. Germline CDR1 is DFQATT and CDR2 is SNEGSKA (reference sequence). The CDR3, as DNA: TGCAGCGCGCCCGGACTATCGTACGAGCAGTACTTC. It encodes CSAPGLSYEQYF.

This clonotype was observed at least ten times. The chain is built from TRBV4-1 and TRBJ2-2; 7 nucleotides line up with TRBD1. Germline CDR1 MGHRA, CDR2 YSYEKL. The CDR3 extends over 13 amino acids. V shed 2 bases and J 6 bases; nucleotides not matched to a gene: 0. CDR3: CASSQQGAGELFF. CDR3 DNA sequence: TGCGCCAGCAGCCAACAGGGGGCCGGGGAGCTGTTTTTT.

Turning to this clonotype: A clone one base away is much larger, so this may be a read error. The V call is TRBV29-1, the J call TRBJ2-1, with no clear D. CDR3 length: 13 amino acids. Germline CDR1 and CDR2: SQVTM and ANQGSEA. The CDR3 reads CSVEDFGHNKQFF. For the CDR3, the DNA is TGCAGCGTTGAAGATTTCGGCCACAATAAGCAGTTCTTC.

There are many counts of this clonotype. The germline gene is not matched at one end of the junction; a read error may be the cause. This chain links TRBV7-8 with TRBJ2-1; TRBD2 might be the D (6 bases). Looked up from germline, CDR1 is SGHVS and CDR2 is FQNEAQ. The CDR3 spans 12 residues. CDR3: CASSLVAGRGVF. CDR3 DNA: TGTGCCAGCAGCTTGGTAGCCGGGAGAGGGGTCTTC.

Details on this clonotype: A much larger clone lies one base from this, so it may be a read error. The rearrangement uses TRBV7-6 and TRBJ2-3, with D possibly being TRBD1 (5 bases). In germline, CDR1 is SGHVS, CDR2 FNYEAQ. The CDR3 spans 15 residues. The CDR3 DNA reads TGTGCCAGAAGCTTAGGAAGGCCAGGGACAGATACGCAGTATTTT. Translated: CARSLGRPGTDTQYF.

The V gene is TRBV12-3 or TRBV12-4, the J gene TRBJ2-1, with 12 bases lining up with TRBD1. This CDR3 contains 16 residues. V lost 4 bases and J lost 7; bases outside the gene matches: 8. CDR3 nucleotide sequence: TGTGCCAGCAGTTCCCCGGGACAGGGGGCCCTTAATGAGCAGTTCTTC. Its translation is CASSSPGQGALNEQFF.

This clonotype was seen only a few times. The chain uses TRBV4-1 and TRBJ2-7; D may match TRBD1 or TRBD2 (6 bases each). This CDR3 has 16 amino acids. Trimming took off 1 base at V and 3 bases at J, with 16 bases between the two ends. Germline CDR1 is MGHRA and CDR2 is YSYEKL. The CDR3 region has the DNA TGCGCCAGCAGCCAAGGGAGGCTGGGGGGCGTCTACGAGCAGTACTTC. It specifies CASSQGRLGGVYEQYF.

The genes are TRBV6-1 and TRBJ2-7; TRBD1 matches at 7 bases. The J segment lost 4 bases and the V segment lost 6 bases, leaving 9 bases of the junction unmatched. This CDR3 is built from 14 residues. Germline V lookup: CDR1 MNHNS, CDR2 SASEGT. Written as DNA, the CDR3 is TGTGCCAGCAGAAAGACAGGGAGTTTTTACGAGCAGTACTTC. Encoded protein: CASRKTGSFYEQYF.

This clonotype was counted at least ten times. This sequence joins TRBV7-2 and TRBJ2-7, with TRBD2 identical over 7 bases. The length of the CDR3 is 17 residues. Germline loops: CDR1 SGHTA, CDR2 FQGNSA. The ends lost 4 bases at V and 5 bases at J; junction bases unmatched: 17. The chain's CDR3 is CASSSRFLRTRGNEQYF. The CDR3 DNA sequence: TGTGCCAGCAGCTCGCGATTCCTGCGGACTAGGGGAAACGAGCAGTACTTC.